This T cell receptor beta chain derives from a study of cytomegalovirus exposure and HLA in healthy donors. Study-wide results and caveats: The authors confirmed in vitro that three CMV-associated chains were specific for CMV antigens.

V gave up 1 base and J gave up 2 bases, with 11 bases separating them. This CDR3 is built from 15 residues. Germline CDR1 MDHEN, CDR2 SYDVKM. A word on this clone: The antigen is unknown.

The assay was immunoSEQ multiplex PCR, and TCRdb's table has in-frame clones only and misses some. The sample lists some 110,000 clones; around 88% were seen once. Sequenced input: PBMCs. This clonotype was sampled from a man between 18 and 35 years old in good health and CMV-seronegative. The V call is TRBV28, the J call TRBJ1-2; weak D call: TRBD1 (5 bases). CDR3 protein: CASSLYLRQNYGYTF. The CDR3 nucleotides are TGTGCCAGCAGTTTATATCTCCGACAGAACTATGGCTACACCTTC.